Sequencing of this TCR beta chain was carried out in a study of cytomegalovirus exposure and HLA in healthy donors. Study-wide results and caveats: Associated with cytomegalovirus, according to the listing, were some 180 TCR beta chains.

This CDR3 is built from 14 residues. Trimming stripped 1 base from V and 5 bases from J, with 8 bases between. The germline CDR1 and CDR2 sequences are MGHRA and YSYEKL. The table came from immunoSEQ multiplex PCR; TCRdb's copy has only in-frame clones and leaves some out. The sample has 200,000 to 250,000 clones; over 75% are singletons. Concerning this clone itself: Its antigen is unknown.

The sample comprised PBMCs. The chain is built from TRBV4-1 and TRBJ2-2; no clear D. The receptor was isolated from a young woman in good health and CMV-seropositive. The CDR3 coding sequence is TGCGCCAGCAGCCAAGGGCAATGGACCGGGGAGCTGTTTTTT. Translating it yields CASSQGQWTGELFF.